A single sample gave rise to the 6 T cell receptor beta chains below, sequenced in a study of OX40 agonist ivuxolimab in advanced cancers. Data came from immunoSEQ multiplex PCR; TCRdb stores just in-frame clones and leaves some out. This table holds some 130,000 clones, 85% to 95% found once. Sequenced here: CD4+ or CD8+ T cells sorted from blood, sampled in a trial of the OX40 agonist ivuxolimab. The receptors come from an adult with an advanced solid tumor such as melanoma, head and neck, liver or kidney cancer.

The chain has TRBV18 and TRBJ1-2; perhaps TRBD1 as D (6 bases). The CDR3 is 15 amino acids. V dropped 2 bases and J dropped 3 bases, with 13 bases sitting between them. CDR1 and CDR2 from the germline V gene are KGHSH and LQKENI. The CDR3 reads CASSPGAAGDYGYTF. CDR3 sequence (DNA): TGTGCCAGCTCACCAGGTGCGGCAGGGGACTATGGCTACACCTTC.

The chain recombines TRBV29-1 with TRBJ1-2; no definite D call. Germline CDR1 and CDR2: SQVTM and ANQGSEA. The ends were cut back, 7 bases at V and 5 bases at J, with 11 bases in the middle. CDR3 length: 11 residues. CDR3 in DNA: TGCAGCGCCTACACGGAGTATGGCTACACCTTC. Protein product: CSAYTEYGYTF.

The table lists this clone with a few counts. The sample contains more than one DNA sequence encoding this CDR3. The chain recombines TRBV18 with TRBJ1-5, with a tentative D call TRBD1 (5 bases). The CDR3 has 15 amino acids. Trimming shortened V by 3 bases and J by 2 bases, and 11 bases separated the two germline ends. The V gene's germline CDR1 is KGHSH and CDR2 LQKENI. DNA of the CDR3: TGTGCCAGCTCACCGGGTCTAGGGGGCAATCAGCCCCAGCATTTT. Its protein product is CASSPGLGGNQPQHF.

This CDR3 reads CASSEGLAGAGNEQFF. The CDR3 DNA reads TGTGCCAGCAGTGAGGGACTAGCGGGGGCGGGGAATGAGCAGTTCTTC. The chain couples TRBV25-1 to TRBJ2-1; 14 nucleotides agree with TRBD2. V shed 3 bases, J shed 7 bases, and the junction held 5 bases outside the gene matches. The CDR3 loop spans 16 amino acids. The germline CDR1 and CDR2 sequences are MGHDK and SYGVNS. The full variable domain, rest sourced from reference TRBV25-1 and TRBJ2-1, is EADIYQTPRYLVIGTGKKITLECSQTMGHDKMYWYQQDPGMELHLIHYSYGVNSTEKGDLSSESTVSRIRTEHFPLTLESARPSHTSQYLCASSEGLAGAGNEQFFGPGTRLTVL.

The chain uses TRBV6-6 and TRBJ1-3; weak D call: TRBD1 (6 bases). Trimming removed 7 bases at V and 1 base at J, with 14 bases between. The CDR3 spans 15 residues. The germline V gene has CDR1 MNHNY and CDR2 SVGAGI (reference sequence). For the CDR3, the DNA is TGTGCCAGCACGGGACAACGGAGATCTGGAAACACCATATATTTT. Its translation: CASTGQRRSGNTIYF.

CDR3 amino acids: CASSLDGPQHF. CDR3 bases: TGTGCCAGCAGCTTAGATGGGCCCCAGCATTTT. V gene TRBV7-6 combines with J gene TRBJ1-5, with D unclear. Trimming stripped 1 base from V and 9 bases from J, with 4 bases between. Germline values: CDR1 SGHVS, CDR2 FNYEAQ. CDR3 length: 11 amino acids.